The present entry profiles one T cell receptor (beta chain) with its context. Its target is not known. Pooling of second doses given at about 4 or about 12 weeks was done. TCRdb keeps only in-frame clones here, not all; method: immunoSEQ multiplex PCR. Here the sample spans 150,000 to 200,000 clones, just over 90% being singletons. Germline CDR1 is LNHDA and CDR2 is SQIVND (reference sequence). The CDR3 is 16 amino acids. Trimming removed 5 bases from V and 3 bases from J, with 18 bases in between. The entry originates in a study of T cell responses to AZD1222 COVID-19 vaccine. Whole-study findings and limits: The study found vaccine-associated CD4 TCRs spanning spike, dominant at 160-218 and 743-854.

The clonotype originates from an adult who received the AZD1222 COVID-19 vaccine. The source was peripheral blood, collected 28 days after the second AZD1222 dose. The chain is built from TRBV19 and TRBJ2-3; D perhaps matches TRBD2 (6 bases). The CDR3 spells CASSARRLDLTDTQYF. CDR3 nucleotides: TGTGCCAGTAGTGCCCGTCGACTAGATCTTACAGATACGCAGTATTTT.